This T cell receptor (beta chain) was sequenced for a study of T-cell memory formation after mild COVID-19. Study observations and caveats: Shrinking CD4+ clones resided mostly in CM and EM, and CD8+ ones in EMRA.

About this clonotype itself: The antigen remains unidentified.

TCRdb reanalysed the 5' RACE reads using MiXCR and keeps one entry per CDR3 protein. Among around 530,000 distinct CDR3 sequences listed, 20% to 25% were seen once. The CDR3 has 14 residues. V dropped 4 bases and J dropped 5 bases, with 15 bases sitting between them. Germline V CDR1 and CDR2: SEHNR, FQNEAQ (reference sequence). Specimen: PBMCs or a T cell subset sorted from them (not recorded which). This receptor was taken from an adult woman who had mild COVID-19 (a few samples of this study predate the infection). Cell type and time point are not known. This chain connects TRBV7-9 to TRBJ2-7; D possibly corresponds to TRBD1 (6 bases). The CDR3 is CASSSLGHIDEQYF. The CDR3 nucleotides are TGTGCCAGCAGCTCACTGGGACATATCGACGAGCAGTACTTC.